The sequence of this T cell receptor beta chain was determined in a study of T cells after posttransplantation cyclophosphamide. General study findings and limits: Donor CD8+ memory clones often dominated recipient blood repertoires at later times.

The CDR3 covers 13 residues. Looked up from germline, CDR1 is SGHDT and CDR2 is YYEEEE. V was pared by 0 bases and J by 8 bases, with 9 bases between. Remarks on this clone: Antigen unknown.

TCRdb keeps only in-frame clones here, not all; method: immunoSEQ multiplex PCR. This table has 25,000 to 35,000 clones, about nine tenths appearing once. The TCR comes from a man between 50 and 59 years old. Sequences were obtained from PBMCs. This rearrangement joins TRBV5-6 to TRBJ1-3; possibly TRBD1 for D (5 bases). In nucleotides, the CDR3 is TGTGCCAGCAGCTTGGGCCAGGGTTACACCATATATTTT. Translation: CASSLGQGYTIYF.